What follows are 18 T cell receptor beta chains derived from one specimen sequenced in a study of OX40 agonist ivuxolimab in advanced cancers. Using immunoSEQ multiplex PCR, the repertoire was profiled, and TCRdb retains in-frame clones only, with some absent. The repertoire holds 65,000 to 95,000 clones, with roughly 90% as singletons. This sample comprised CD4+ or CD8+ T cells sorted from blood, obtained in a trial of the OX40 agonist ivuxolimab. The receptors stem from an adult with an advanced solid tumor such as melanoma, head and neck, liver or kidney cancer.

The genes are TRBV28 and TRBJ1-5; D ambiguous. Trimming stripped 3 bases from V and 1 base from J, with 4 bases between. The CDR3 sequence is 13 residues long. CDR1 MDHEN and CDR2 SYDVKM come from the germline V gene. In DNA form, the CDR3 reads TGTGCCAGCAGTTTTGTGAGCAATCAGCCCCAGCATTTT. Translation gives CASSFVSNQPQHF. Complete variable domain (other parts from reference TRBV28 and TRBJ1-5): DVKVTQSSRYLVKRTGEKVFLECVQDMDHENMFWYRQDPGLGLRLIYFSYDVKMKEKGDIPEGYSVSREKKERFSLILESASTNQTSMYLCASSFVSNQPQHFGDGTRLSIL.

There are a few counts of this clone. The rearrangement joins TRBV29-1 to TRBJ1-1; 7 bases align to TRBD1. CDR1 and CDR2 (germline): SQVTM, ANQGSEA. The CDR3 runs to 14 residues. V lost 4 bases and J lost 8; bases outside the gene matches: 13. The CDR3 sequence is CSVVFGTALREAFF. CDR3 sequence (DNA): TGCAGCGTTGTCTTTGGGACAGCCCTGAGAGAAGCTTTCTTT.

Only a few counts were recorded for this clone. The J gene is TRBJ2-2, the V gene TRBV11-3; TRBD1 matches 7 bases. This CDR3 has 14 residues. CDR1 is SGHNT and CDR2 is YENEEA in the germline V gene. Trimming cost V 5 bases and J 4 bases; bases outside gene matches: 4. The CDR3 loop is CASSIDRATGELFF. CDR3 nucleotide sequence: TGTGCCAGCAGCATTGACAGGGCCACCGGGGAGCTGTTTTTT.

This clone was counted a single time. V gene TRBV7-2 combines with J gene TRBJ2-1; TRBD2 agrees at 11 bases. The CDR3 runs 16 residues. Germline loops: CDR1 SGHTA, CDR2 FQGNSA. With 5 bases clipped from V and 8 bases from J, the junction kept 11 bases outside the gene matches. CDR3 nucleotides: TGTGCCAGCAGCACCCTACTAGCGGGAGTAACCCATGAGCAGTTCTTC. This sequence encodes CASSTLLAGVTHEQFF.

This chain connects TRBV5-6 to TRBJ2-3, with TRBD2 as a possible D gene (5 bases). The CDR3 extends over 12 amino acids. Between the trimmed V and J ends, which lost 4 bases and 8 bases, there was a span of 11 bases. The germline gives CDR1 SGHDT, CDR2 YYEEEE. The DNA for the CDR3 is TGTGCCAGCAGCAACAGTGCGGGTACGCAGTATTTT. This sequence encodes CASSNSAGTQYF.

The sample holds one count of this clone. The rearrangement links TRBV10-3 to TRBJ2-7; 9 bases match TRBD1. J was trimmed by 6 bases and V by 4 bases; bases with no gene match: 13. The CDR3 is made up of 16 amino acids. The germline gives CDR1 ENHRY, CDR2 SYGVKD. The CDR3, as DNA: TGTGCCATCAGTGTTCTGAGAGGACAGGGGCTGGGCGAGCAGTACTTC. It yields the protein CAISVLRGQGLGEQYF.

This chain uses TRBV15 with TRBJ2-1, with TRBD1 matching 7 bases. The V segment lost 1 base and the J segment 7 bases; nucleotides outside the gene matches: 10. The CDR3 extends over 16 amino acids. CDR1 LNHNV and CDR2 YYDKDF come from the germline V gene (reference sequence). Here the CDR3 DNA reads TGTGCCACCAGCAGAGGCGCCAGTACAGGGGTGAATGAGCAGTTCTTC. Amino acid sequence: CATSRGASTGVNEQFF.

The chain uses TRBV11-2 and TRBJ2-1; D is unclear. V was clipped by 4 bases and J by 4 bases, with 14 bases between them. Germline values: CDR1 SGHAT, CDR2 FQNNGV. There are 15 residues in the CDR3. The CDR3 DNA follows: TGTGCCAGCAGCTCGTACTCCGGTCTTTACAATGAGCAGTTCTTC. This gives the protein CASSSYSGLYNEQFF. Full variable domain (outside the CDR3, taken from reference TRBV11-2 and TRBJ2-1): EAGVAQSPRYKIIEKRQSVAFWCNPISGHATLYWYQQILGQGPKLLIQFQNNGVVDDSQLPKDRFSAERLKGVDSTLKIQPAKLEDSAVYLCASSSYSGLYNEQFFGPGTRLTVL.

V and J are TRBV6-1 and TRBJ2-1; D uncertain. CDR1 is MNHNS and CDR2 is SASEGT in the germline V gene. V was trimmed by 5 bases and J by 5 bases, leaving 10 bases between them. This CDR3 region has 13 residues. The CDR3 DNA is TGTGCCAGCAGTTCTGGGCTTCACAATGAGCAGTTCTTC. Translation: CASSSGLHNEQFF.

The genes are TRBV21-1 and TRBJ2-2; the tabulated D call, TRBD2, remains unverified against the DNA. TRBV21-1 is a pseudogene segment. This CDR3 contains 16 residues. This CDR3 is CASSKVGGVLSGELFF. In nucleotides, the CDR3 is TGTGCCAGCAGCAAAGTGGGGGGAGTGTTGAGCGGGGAGCTGTTTTTT.

The chain recombines TRBV28 with TRBJ1-1; 7 bases fit TRBD1. J lost 5 bases, V lost 7 bases, and 13 bases had no gene match. In germline, CDR1 is MDHEN, CDR2 SYDVKM. CDR3 length equals 15 residues. The CDR3 protein is CASNPTQGRWTEAFF. The DNA for the CDR3 is TGTGCCAGCAATCCTACACAGGGGCGATGGACTGAAGCTTTCTTT. Filled out from reference TRBV28 and TRBJ1-1, the complete variable domain reads DVKVTQSSRYLVKRTGEKVFLECVQDMDHENMFWYRQDPGLGLRLIYFSYDVKMKEKGDIPEGYSVSREKKERFSLILESASTNQTSMYLCASNPTQGRWTEAFFGQGTRLTVV.

J is TRBJ2-3 and V is TRBV18; D gene unclear. Trimming shortened V by 3 bases and J by 2 bases, and 15 bases separated the two germline ends. In germline, CDR1 is KGHSH, CDR2 LQKENI. The length of the CDR3 is 16 residues. CDR3 protein: CASSPDQTTTTDTQYF. DNA for the CDR3: TGTGCCAGCTCACCCGATCAAACCACCACCACAGATACGCAGTATTTT.

The V gene is TRBV2, the J gene TRBJ2-7; no definite D call. Trimming stripped 3 bases from V and 5 bases from J, with 2 bases between. The CDR3 is 10 amino acids. Looked up from germline, CDR1 is SNHLY and CDR2 is FYNNEI. The CDR3 sequence: CASSDNEQYF. The CDR3 region has the DNA TGTGCCAGCAGTGATAACGAGCAGTACTTC.

The chain couples TRBV7-2 to TRBJ2-2; D may correspond to TRBD1 or TRBD2 (5 bases each). Germline V gene data show CDR1 as SGHTA and CDR2 as FQGNSA. CDR3 length: 18 amino acids. Trimming took 3 bases from V and 6 from J, leaving 23 bases between them. The CDR3 DNA reads as TGTGCCAGCAGCTTTCAGGGCAACTCCGGGATCTCTGCCGGGGAGCTGTTTTTT. Its protein is CASSFQGNSGISAGELFF.

This clone was seen only once. The gene calls are TRBV6-5 and TRBJ2-3; perhaps D is TRBD1 or TRBD2 (5 bases each). Germline V CDR1 and CDR2: MNHEY, SVGAGI. Trimming took 8 bases from V and 6 from J, leaving 21 bases between them. The CDR3 is 15 amino acids. In DNA form, the CDR3 reads TGTGCCAGCCGAAGGACGGGACGATCTGTGGATACGCAGTATTTT. Its protein is CASRRTGRSVDTQYF.

The chain combines TRBV29-1 with TRBJ2-3; TRBD2 matches at 7 bases. V shed 8 bases and J 2 bases; nucleotides not matched to a gene: 16. This CDR3 has 16 amino acids. Germline CDR1 reads SQVTM; CDR2 reads ANQGSEA. In DNA, the CDR3 is TGCAGCCTCCTGGGTAATAGCGGGTCCGACACAGATACGCAGTATTTT. It is translated as CSLLGNSGSDTDTQYF.

In its sample, this clone was seen a few times. This rearrangement joins TRBV5-6 to TRBJ1-4; no clear D gene. The CDR3 contains 15 residues. Germline assignment: CDR1 SGHDT and CDR2 YYEEEE. V lost 4 bases and J 1 base, leaving 11 bases between the germline ends. This chain's CDR3 is CASSPAGGTNEKLFF. The CDR3 DNA is TGTGCCAGCAGCCCTGCAGGTGGAACTAATGAAAAACTGTTTTTT.

The genes are TRBV10-3 and TRBJ2-1, with 12 bases aligning to TRBD2. CDR1 and CDR2 from the germline V gene are ENHRY and SYGVKD. This CDR3 has 16 residues. J lost 7 bases, V lost 3 bases, and 7 bases had no gene match. This CDR3 is CAISDPSGRGVNEQFF. Here the CDR3 DNA reads TGTGCCATCAGTGACCCTAGCGGGAGGGGCGTTAATGAGCAGTTCTTC.